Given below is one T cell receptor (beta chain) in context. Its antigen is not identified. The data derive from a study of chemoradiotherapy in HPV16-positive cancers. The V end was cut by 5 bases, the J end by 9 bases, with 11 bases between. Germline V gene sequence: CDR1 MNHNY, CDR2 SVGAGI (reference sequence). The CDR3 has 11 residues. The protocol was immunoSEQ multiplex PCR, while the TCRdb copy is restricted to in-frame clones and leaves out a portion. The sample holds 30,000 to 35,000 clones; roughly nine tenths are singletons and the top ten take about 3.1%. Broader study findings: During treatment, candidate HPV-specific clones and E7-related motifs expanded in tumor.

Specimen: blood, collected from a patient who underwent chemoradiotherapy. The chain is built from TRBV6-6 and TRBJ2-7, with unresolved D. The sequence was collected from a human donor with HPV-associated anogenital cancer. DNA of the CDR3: TGTGCCAGCAGTGACACCAGACGGCAGTACTTC. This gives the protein CASSDTRRQYF.